This T cell receptor (beta chain) originates from a study of T cell changes during pregnancy in multiple sclerosis. V lost 6 bases, J lost 4 bases, and 6 bases stayed unmatched. The CDR3 runs 14 residues. CDR1 is MNHNY and CDR2 is SVGAGI in the germline V gene (reference sequence). The repertoire was sequenced with immunoSEQ multiplex PCR; TCRdb's copy has only in-frame clones and lacks some. The table lists more than 15,000 clones, approximately 90% of them singletons. The TCR sequence derives from a female donor in good health, enrolled as a control in a pregnancy study. This specimen consisted of CD8+ T cells from peripheral blood mononuclear cells, obtained in the second trimester of pregnancy. This rearrangement joins TRBV6-6 to TRBJ2-5; 9 bases are a match to TRBD1. CDR3 sequence: CASRVETGGETQYF. CDR3 DNA: TGTGCCAGCAGGGTTGAGACAGGGGGAGAGACCCAGTACTTC.